This T cell receptor (beta chain) was retrieved from a study of blood T cell repertoires in COVID-19. Study-level background: Acute and convalescent COVID-19 specimens originated in the United States, Italy and Spain. From T cells, B-cell-depleted T cells, or PBMCs came the material, which was cDNA or gDNA.

In the authors' methods: Reference gene primer amplification in the assay estimated nucleated cell counts. Sequencing used immunoSEQ multiplex PCR; TCRdb keeps in-frame clones, though not all of them. That table is the source of V, J and clone size, and D and trimming were worked out from the DNA. Here the sample spans 200,000 to 300,000 clones, approximately 80% being singletons. Germline assignment: CDR1 SGHTA and CDR2 FQGNSA. The CDR3 contains 13 residues. The ends were cut back, 5 bases at V and 4 bases at J, with 12 bases in the middle. The sequenced sample consisted of peripheral blood. This receptor was taken from a woman aged 60 to 75 with active or convalescent COVID-19. V usage is TRBV7-2 and J usage is TRBJ2-7; a possible D gene is TRBD2 (6 bases). Written as DNA, the CDR3 is TGTGCCAGCAGCCCGGGACTTCCTTACGAGCAGTACTTC. Its protein product is CASSPGLPYEQYF.